This T cell receptor beta chain was identified during a study of blood T cell repertoires in COVID-19. Using immunoSEQ multiplex PCR, the repertoire was profiled, and TCRdb retains in-frame clones only, with some absent. This table holds about 130,000 clones, about 80% found once. This clone was observed once. The TCR sequence derives from a woman aged 50 to 60 who had recovered from COVID-19. Sequenced: PBMCs or T cells enriched from blood (not recorded which).

CDR3 bases: TGCGCCAGCAGCATAGGGACAGGGGGTTCGAACACTGAAGCTTTCTTT. Its translation is CASSIGTGGSNTEAFF. The chain carries TRBV5-1 and TRBJ1-1, with TRBD1 matching 11 bases. V shed 4 bases and J 1 base; nucleotides not matched to a gene: 6. Germline V gene sequence: CDR1 SGHRS, CDR2 YFSETQ. The CDR3 extends over 16 amino acids.